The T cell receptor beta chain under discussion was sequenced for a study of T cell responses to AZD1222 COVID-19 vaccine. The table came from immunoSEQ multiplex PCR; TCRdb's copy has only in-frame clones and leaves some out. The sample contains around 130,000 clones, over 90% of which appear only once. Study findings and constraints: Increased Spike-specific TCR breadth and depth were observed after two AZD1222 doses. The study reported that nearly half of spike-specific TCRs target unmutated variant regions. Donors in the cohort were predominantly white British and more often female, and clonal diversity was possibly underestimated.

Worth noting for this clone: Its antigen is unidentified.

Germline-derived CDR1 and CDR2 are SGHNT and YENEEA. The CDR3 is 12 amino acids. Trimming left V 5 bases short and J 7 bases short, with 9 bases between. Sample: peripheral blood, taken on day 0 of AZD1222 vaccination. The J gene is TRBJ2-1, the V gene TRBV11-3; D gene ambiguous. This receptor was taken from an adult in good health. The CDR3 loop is CASSQTENEQFF. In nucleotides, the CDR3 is TGTGCCAGCAGCCAAACAGAGAATGAGCAGTTCTTC.